Reported below is one TCR beta chain. The sample originates from a study of shared T cell receptors in the human thymus. The ends were cut back, 5 bases at V and 6 bases at J, with 21 bases in the middle. CDR1 is SGHTA, CDR2 FQGNSA, per germline. The CDR3 is 16 amino acids. Profiled with immunoSEQ multiplex PCR; TCRdb holds only in-frame clones, not every one. The sample yields 700,000 or so clones, approximately 85% seen once. This sample also appeared in a second study, on human thymus T cells. That report notes: The donors were infants in Finland with congenital heart defects, otherwise immunologically healthy. The study used thymus tissue resected during corrective heart surgery. There appeared to be biased usage of V and J genes in thymic and blood repertoires. Thymic repertoires of unrelated individuals were reported in related research to overlap highly.

The TCR comes from a girl under three years old with a congenital heart defect. The specimen was thymocytes. The chain is built from TRBV7-2 and TRBJ2-3; possibly TRBD2 for D (6 bases). CDR3 protein: CASSPVAGPMRDTQYF. CDR3 DNA: TGTGCCAGCAGCCCGGTGGCGGGGCCGATGAGGGATACGCAGTATTTT.